The clone carrying this T cell receptor beta chain was observed a few times. Its antigen is currently unknown. Sequencing used immunoSEQ version 4 in survey mode. Method: immunoSEQ multiplex PCR; TCRdb's copy keeps in-frame clones and lacks some. The sample lists fewer than 30,000 clones, roughly four fifths seen once, with 3.5% to 5% in the top ten. Cells were stimulated with CMV-infected fibroblast lysates at approximately 10 ug/mL. CD40L-negative CD69-negative CD45RO-high memory CD4+ T cells were sorted as populations depleted of antigen-responding cells. Donors had CD4+ T cell counts above 400 cells/uL and were CMV-seropositive. This record comes from a study of persistence of HIV-infected CD4 T cells. Study-level findings and limits: Antigen-responding cells were enriched for degenerate expanded CDR3beta sequences.

The sequenced sample was CD4+ T cells sorted from PBMCs after approximately 19-hour stimulation, obtained from a patient who received antiretroviral therapy. This clonotype originated in an adult man with HIV who was CMV-seropositive.

The CDR3 DNA sequence: TGTGCCAGCAGTTACAGGAACACTGAAGCTTTCTTT. This codes for CASSYRNTEAFF. The chain joins TRBV6-5 to TRBJ1-1, with D unclear. V was clipped by 2 bases and J by 1 base, with 2 bases between them. Germline values: CDR1 MNHEY, CDR2 SVGAGI. CDR3 length: 12 amino acids.